These T cell receptor beta chains were read from a single sample in a study of identical twins' blood T cells. MiXCR, run by TCRdb on the 5' RACE reads, gives a single entry per CDR3 protein. The sample consists of 350,000 to 400,000 distinct CDR3 sequences, over 25% of them appearing once. Sample: PBMCs. The receptors were gathered from a woman aged 18-49 years in good health. The CDR3 runs from the conserved cysteine through the conserved F or W.

v_call,cdr3_aa
TRBV5-1,CASSLARTGSNEKLFF
TRBV5-1,CASSLADGFNTGELFF
TRBV6-2/TRBV6-3,CASSYWGGPVYNEQFF
TRBV27,CASGQGKSPLHF
TRBV20-1,CSAVPASGYNEQFF
TRBV29-1,CSVEDLSSRGAFF
TRBV19,CASTRQGQSTEAFF
TRBV29-1,CSVEVGQGDYGYTF
TRBV15,CATSRLGLAEGEQFF
TRBV14,CASSQDFGRINTEAFF
TRBV6-2/TRBV6-3,CASMTGFRKERAFF
TRBV20-1,CSATGLHGYTF
TRBV11-2,CASSLGLQGGEAFF
TRBV2,CASINQRSNTGELFF
TRBV7-2,CASSSSAGSTEKLFF
TRBV10-3,CAISESTGDGDTQYF
TRBV7-9,CASSLGYGGIEAFF
TRBV29-1,CSVGQGAWEQYF
TRBV29-1,CSVVKDRVNTEAFF
TRBV3-1,CASSQAFRGGVHEQYF
TRBV6-4,CASSDQLNTEAFF
TRBV7-9,CASSPQQSSYEQYF
TRBV7-9,CASSLIASFYDYAF
TRBV11-2,CASSWTGTVSYGYTF
TRBV7-9,CASSLTGRPNTEAFF
TRBV9,CASSVAGSSSGNTIYF
TRBV2,CASRVDGTSRRAFF
TRBV10-3,CAISGQASSYEQHF
TRBV5-1,CASTRPTGNEQFF